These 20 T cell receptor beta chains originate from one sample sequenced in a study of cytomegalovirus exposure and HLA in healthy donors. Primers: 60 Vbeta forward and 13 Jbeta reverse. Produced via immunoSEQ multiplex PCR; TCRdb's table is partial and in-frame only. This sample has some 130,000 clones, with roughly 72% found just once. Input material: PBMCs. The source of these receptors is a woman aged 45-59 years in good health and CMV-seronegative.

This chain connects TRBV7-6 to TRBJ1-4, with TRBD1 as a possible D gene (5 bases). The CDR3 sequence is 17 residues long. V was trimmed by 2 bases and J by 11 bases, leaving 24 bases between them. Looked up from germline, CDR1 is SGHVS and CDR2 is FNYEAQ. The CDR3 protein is CASSLFGRGGSGEKLFF. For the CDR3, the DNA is TGTGCCAGCAGCTTATTCGGTCGGGGGGGGTCGGGAGAGAAACTGTTTTTT.

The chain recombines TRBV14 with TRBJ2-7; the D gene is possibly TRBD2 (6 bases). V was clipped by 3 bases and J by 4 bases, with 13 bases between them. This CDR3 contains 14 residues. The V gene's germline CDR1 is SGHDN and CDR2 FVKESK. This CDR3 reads CASSQTSGPYEQYV. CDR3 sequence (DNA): TGTGCCAGCAGCCAGACCAGCGGGCCTTACGAGCAGTACGTC.

CDR3: CASSSRGTGRYGYTF. CDR3 in DNA: TGTGCCAGCAGCTCCCGCGGGACAGGCCGCTATGGCTACACCTTC. The V and J genes are TRBV11-2 and TRBJ1-2, with 8 positions matching TRBD1. This CDR3 has 15 residues. The germline CDR1 and CDR2 sequences are SGHAT and FQNNGV. V lost 4 bases and J lost 4; bases outside the gene matches: 8.

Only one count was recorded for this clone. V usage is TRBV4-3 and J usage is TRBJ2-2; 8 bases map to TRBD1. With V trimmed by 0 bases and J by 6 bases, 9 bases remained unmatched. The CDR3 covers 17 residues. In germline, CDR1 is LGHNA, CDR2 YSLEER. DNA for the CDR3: TGCGCCAGCAGCCAAGATCCGACAGGGGACGGTTCCGGGGAGCTGTTTTTT. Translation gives CASSQDPTGDGSGELFF.

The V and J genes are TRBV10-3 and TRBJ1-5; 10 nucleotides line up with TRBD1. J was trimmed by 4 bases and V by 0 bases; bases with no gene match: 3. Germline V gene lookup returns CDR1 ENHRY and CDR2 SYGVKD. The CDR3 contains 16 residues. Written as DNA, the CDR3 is TGTGCCATCAGTGAGTCGAGGACAGGGGGTAATCAGCCCCAGCATTTT. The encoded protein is CAISESRTGGNQPQHF.

The CDR3 DNA sequence: TGCGCCAGCAGCCCGAGACAGGGTTCTGGAAACACCATATATTTT. It translates to CASSPRQGSGNTIYF. The V gene is TRBV4-3, the J gene TRBJ1-3, with 7 nucleotides matching TRBD1. Germline V lookup: CDR1 LGHNA, CDR2 YSLEER. Unmatched junction bases numbered 4, after V lost 4 bases and J lost 1 base. The CDR3 runs to 15 residues.

The CDR3 loop is CASSPPTSWLWASGRAEQYV. CDR3 bases: TGTGCCAGCAGTCCGCCCACATCTTGGCTCTGGGCTAGCGGGAGGGCCGAGCAGTACGTC. This chain joins TRBV27 and TRBJ2-7; 12 nucleotides agree with TRBD2. The germline V gene encodes CDR1 MNHEY and CDR2 SMNVEV (reference sequence). The CDR3 runs 20 residues. After removal of 5 bases from V and 6 bases from J, the junction contained 23 bases not matched to a gene.

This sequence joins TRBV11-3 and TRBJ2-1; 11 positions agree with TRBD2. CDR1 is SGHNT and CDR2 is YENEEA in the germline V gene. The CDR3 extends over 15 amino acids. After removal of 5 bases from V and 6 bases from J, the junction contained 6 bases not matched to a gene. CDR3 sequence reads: CASSQTSGTSNEQFF. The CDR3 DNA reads TGTGCCAGCAGCCAGACTAGCGGGACGTCCAATGAGCAGTTCTTC.

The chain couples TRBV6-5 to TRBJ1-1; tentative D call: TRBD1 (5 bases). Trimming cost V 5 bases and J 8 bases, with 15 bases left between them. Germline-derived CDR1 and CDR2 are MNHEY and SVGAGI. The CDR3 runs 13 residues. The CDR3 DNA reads TGTGCCAGCAGTCGGGCGGGGCGCGGGGAAGCTTTCTTT. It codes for CASSRAGRGEAFF.

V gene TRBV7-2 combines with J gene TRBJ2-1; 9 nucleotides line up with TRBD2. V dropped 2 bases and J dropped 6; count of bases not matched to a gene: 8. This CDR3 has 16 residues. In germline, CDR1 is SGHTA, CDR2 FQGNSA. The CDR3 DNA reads TGTGCCAGCAGCTTAACTAGCGGGCCCCCCGGCAATGAGCAGTTCTTC. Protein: CASSLTSGPPGNEQFF. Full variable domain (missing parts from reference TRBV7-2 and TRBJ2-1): GAGVSQSPSNKVTEKGKDVELRCDPISGHTALYWYRQSLGQGLEFLIYFQGNSAPDKSGLPSDRFSAERTGGSVSTLTIQRTQQEDSAVYLCASSLTSGPPGNEQFFGPGTRLTVL.

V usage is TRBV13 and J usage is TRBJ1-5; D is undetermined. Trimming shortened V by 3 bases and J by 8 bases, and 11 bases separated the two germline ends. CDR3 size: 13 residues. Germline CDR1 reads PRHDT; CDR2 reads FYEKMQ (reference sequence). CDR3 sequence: CASSFTRGEPQHF. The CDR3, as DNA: TGTGCCAGCAGCTTTACTCGAGGAGAGCCCCAGCATTTT.

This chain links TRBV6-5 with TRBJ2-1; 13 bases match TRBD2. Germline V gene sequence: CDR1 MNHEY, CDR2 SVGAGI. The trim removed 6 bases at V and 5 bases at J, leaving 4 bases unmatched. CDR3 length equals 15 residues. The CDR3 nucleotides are TGTGCCAGCAGCCAGGGACTAGCGGGGCACAATGAGCAGTTCTTC. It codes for CASSQGLAGHNEQFF.

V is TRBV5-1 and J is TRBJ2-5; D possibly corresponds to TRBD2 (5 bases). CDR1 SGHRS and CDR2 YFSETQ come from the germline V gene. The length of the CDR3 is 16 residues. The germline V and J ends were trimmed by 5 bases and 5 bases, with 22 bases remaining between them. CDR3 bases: TGCGCCAGCAGTGGGCGGGCAGGCCGTCTTGGGGAGACCCAGTACTTC. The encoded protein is CASSGRAGRLGETQYF.

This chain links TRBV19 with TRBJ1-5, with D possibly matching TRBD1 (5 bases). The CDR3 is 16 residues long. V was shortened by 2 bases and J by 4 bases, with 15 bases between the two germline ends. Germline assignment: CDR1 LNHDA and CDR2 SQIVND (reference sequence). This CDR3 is CASSISQGIGNQPQHF. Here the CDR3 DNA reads TGTGCCAGTAGTATATCGCAGGGAATTGGGAATCAGCCCCAGCATTTT. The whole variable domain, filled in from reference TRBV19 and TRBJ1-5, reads DGGITQSPKYLFRKEGQNVTLSCEQNLNHDAMYWYRQDPGQGLRLIYYSQIVNDFQKGDIAEGYSVSREKKESFPLTVTSAQKNPTAFYLCASSISQGIGNQPQHFGDGTRLSIL.

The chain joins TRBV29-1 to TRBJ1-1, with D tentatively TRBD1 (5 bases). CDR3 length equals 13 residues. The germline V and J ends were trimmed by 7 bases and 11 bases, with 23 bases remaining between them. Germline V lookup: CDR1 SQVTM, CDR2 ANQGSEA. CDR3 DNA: TGCAGCGCAAAACGAGCTCCAGGGTTGACGGCTTTCTTT. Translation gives CSAKRAPGLTAFF.

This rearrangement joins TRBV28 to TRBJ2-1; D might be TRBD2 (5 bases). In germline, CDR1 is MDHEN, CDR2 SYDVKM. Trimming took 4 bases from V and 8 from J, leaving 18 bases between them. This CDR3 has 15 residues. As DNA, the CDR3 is TGTGCCAGCAGTTATACCCCCGGCGGGTGGGATGAGCAGTTCTTC. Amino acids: CASSYTPGGWDEQFF.

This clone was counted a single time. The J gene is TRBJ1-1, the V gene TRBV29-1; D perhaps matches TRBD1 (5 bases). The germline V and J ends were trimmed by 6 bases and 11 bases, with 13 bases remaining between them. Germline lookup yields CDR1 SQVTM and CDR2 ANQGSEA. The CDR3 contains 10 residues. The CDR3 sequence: CSVGGGGAFF. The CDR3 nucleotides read TGCAGCGTCGGTGGGGGAGGCGCTTTCTTT.

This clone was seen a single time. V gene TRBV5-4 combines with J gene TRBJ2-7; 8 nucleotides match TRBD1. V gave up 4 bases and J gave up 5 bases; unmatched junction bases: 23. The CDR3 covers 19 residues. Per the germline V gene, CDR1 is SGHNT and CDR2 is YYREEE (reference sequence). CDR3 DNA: TGTGCCAGCAGCCAGGGTATAACTCCGGTCCTTGACAGGGGCCACGAGCAGTACGTC. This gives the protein CASSQGITPVLDRGHEQYV.

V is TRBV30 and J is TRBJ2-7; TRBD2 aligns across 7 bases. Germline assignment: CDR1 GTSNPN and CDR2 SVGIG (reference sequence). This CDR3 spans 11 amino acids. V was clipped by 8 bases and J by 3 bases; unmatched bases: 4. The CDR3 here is CAGGGIYEQYF. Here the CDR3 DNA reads TGTGCCGGGGGGGGGATCTACGAGCAGTACTTC. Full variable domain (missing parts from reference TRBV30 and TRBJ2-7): SQTIHQWPATLVQPVGSPLSLECTVEGTSNPNLYWYRQAAGRGLQLLFYSVGIGQISSEVPQNLSASRPQDRQFILSSKKLLLSDSGFYLCAGGGIYEQYFGPGTRLTVT.

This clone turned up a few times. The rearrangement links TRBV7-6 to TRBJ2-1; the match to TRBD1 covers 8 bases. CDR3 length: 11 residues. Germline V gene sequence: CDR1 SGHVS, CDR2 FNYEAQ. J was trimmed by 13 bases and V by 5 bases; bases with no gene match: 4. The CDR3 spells CASSLTGVQFF. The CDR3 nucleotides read TGTGCCAGCAGCCTGACAGGGGTTCAGTTCTTC.